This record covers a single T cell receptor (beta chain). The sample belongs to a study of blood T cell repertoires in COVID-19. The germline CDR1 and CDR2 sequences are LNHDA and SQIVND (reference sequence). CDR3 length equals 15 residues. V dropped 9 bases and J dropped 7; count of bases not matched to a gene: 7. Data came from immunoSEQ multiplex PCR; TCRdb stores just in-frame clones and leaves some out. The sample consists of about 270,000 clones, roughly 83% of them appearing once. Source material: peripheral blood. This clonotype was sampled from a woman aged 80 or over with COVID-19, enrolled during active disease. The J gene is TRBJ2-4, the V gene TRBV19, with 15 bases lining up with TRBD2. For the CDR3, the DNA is TGTGCCAGCTGTCGGACTAGCGGGGGGGCGAACATTCAGTACTTC. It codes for CASCRTSGGANIQYF.